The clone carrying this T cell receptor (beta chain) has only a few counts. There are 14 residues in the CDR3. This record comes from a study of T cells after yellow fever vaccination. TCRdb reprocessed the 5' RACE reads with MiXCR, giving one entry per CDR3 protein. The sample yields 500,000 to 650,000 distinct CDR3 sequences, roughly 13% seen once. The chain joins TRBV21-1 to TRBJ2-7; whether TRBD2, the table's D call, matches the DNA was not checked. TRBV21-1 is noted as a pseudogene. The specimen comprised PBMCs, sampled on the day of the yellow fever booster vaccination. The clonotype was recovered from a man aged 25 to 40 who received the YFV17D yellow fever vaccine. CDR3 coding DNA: TGTGCCAGCAGCACCCTAGCGGGAGCCTACGAGCAGTACTTC. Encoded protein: CASSTLAGAYEQYF.